Listed below are T cell receptor beta chains from one sample, sequenced in a study of blood T cell repertoires in COVID-19. The repertoire was sequenced with immunoSEQ multiplex PCR; TCRdb's copy has only in-frame clones and lacks some. The sample gives 50,000 to 80,000 clones, about 86% of which show up once; 5.5% to 8.5% is in the top ten. The sequenced sample was peripheral blood. The receptors originated from a man aged 50-60 years with active COVID-19. Each CDR3 is given with its conserved first and last residue. Fields, in order: CDR3 DNA, CDR3 protein, D gene, clone size, J gene, V gene. A D gene is named only where the DNA matches it firmly. Not every row has a clone size; where given, it reads once, few, many or a size class.

DNA: TGTGCCAGTAGTATCAGTGCTAGCGGGGGGATCAACACCGGGGAGCTGTTTTTT
CDR3: CASSISASGGINTGELFF
D: TRBD2
size: .
J: TRBJ2-2
V: TRBV19

DNA: TGCAGCGCGTTACAGGACTCTGGGGCCAACGTCCTGACTTTC
CDR3: CSALQDSGANVLTF
D: .
size: .
J: TRBJ2-6
V: TRBV29-1

DNA: TGTGCCTGGAGTGCGACTAGCGGGAGTGGGTTCTTC
CDR3: CAWSATSGSGFF
D: TRBD2
size: few
J: TRBJ2-1
V: TRBV30

DNA: TGTGCCAGTAGGCTTAACAGGGGCTTGGGCACTGAAGCTTTCTTT
CDR3: CASRLNRGLGTEAFF
D: TRBD1
size: .
J: TRBJ1-1
V: TRBV19

DNA: TGTGCCAGCAGCCAAGCGGGGACCTACGAGCAGTACTTC
CDR3: CASSQAGTYEQYF
D: .
size: .
J: TRBJ2-7
V: TRBV3-1/TRBV3-2

DNA: TGTGCCAGCAGTGATTTCAGGGGGGTTGGTGAGACCCAGTACTTC
CDR3: CASSDFRGVGETQYF
D: .
size: .
J: TRBJ2-5
V: TRBV25-1

DNA: TGTGCCACCAGTGATCCGGACTTGAACAATGAGCAGTTCTTC
CDR3: CATSDPDLNNEQFF
D: .
size: .
J: TRBJ2-1
V: TRBV24-1

DNA: TGTGCCAGCAGCTTAGTTCTAGCGGGCTCCTACAATGAGCAGTTCTTC
CDR3: CASSLVLAGSYNEQFF
D: TRBD2
size: .
J: TRBJ2-1
V: TRBV11-3

DNA: TGTGCCAGCAGCCGGGCTAGCGGGAGTCGGGACGGGGAGCTGTTTTTT
CDR3: CASSRASGSRDGELFF
D: TRBD2
size: .
J: TRBJ2-2
V: TRBV4-2

DNA: TGTGCCAGCAGCTTATGGGTTTTAGAGGAGGACTATGGCTACACCTTC
CDR3: CASSLWVLEEDYGYTF
D: .
size: .
J: TRBJ1-2
V: TRBV11-3

DNA: TGTGCCAGCAGCACAGGTAATGGCGGGACCCCCTATGGCTACACCTTC
CDR3: CASSTGNGGTPYGYTF
D: .
size: .
J: TRBJ1-2
V: TRBV5-5

DNA: TGTGCCAGCGAGATTAGGGGGAACACAGATACGCAGTATTTT
CDR3: CASEIRGNTDTQYF
D: .
size: once
J: TRBJ2-3
V: TRBV6-6

DNA: TGTGCCAGCAGCCCATTTACGGGGAGGGGCACAGATACGCAGTATTTT
CDR3: CASSPFTGRGTDTQYF
D: TRBD2
size: .
J: TRBJ2-3
V: TRBV4-2

DNA: TGTGCCAGCAGAAGATCAACGGTGGGCAATCAGCCCCAGCATTTT
CDR3: CASRRSTVGNQPQHF
D: .
size: .
J: TRBJ1-5
V: TRBV27

DNA: TGTGCCAGCAGCACAGGCTCGGTTGGCTACACCTTC
CDR3: CASSTGSVGYTF
D: .
size: few
J: TRBJ1-2
V: TRBV28

DNA: TGTGCCAGCAGCTTACGTCTAGCGGGGGGCCTCGCCCCAAGCAGTCAGTACTTC
CDR3: CASSLRLAGGLAPSSQYF
D: TRBD2
size: few
J: TRBJ2-4
V: TRBV7-2

DNA: TGTGCCAGCAGCCAAACGCTTGCGAGCTCCTACAATGAGCAGTTCTTC
CDR3: CASSQTLASSYNEQFF
D: .
size: once
J: TRBJ2-1
V: TRBV4-2

DNA: TGCGCCAGCAGCTCGGGAAGGGCGGATGAAAAACTGTTTTTT
CDR3: CASSSGRADEKLFF
D: .
size: .
J: TRBJ1-4
V: TRBV5-1

DNA: TGTGCCAGCAGCCCCGACATTATCTATGGCTACACCTTC
CDR3: CASSPDIIYGYTF
D: .
size: .
J: TRBJ1-2
V: TRBV7-2

DNA: TGTGCCAGCAGCTTCCAGGGACAGGGGCCGGGTGGCTACACCTTC
CDR3: CASSFQGQGPGGYTF
D: TRBD1
size: .
J: TRBJ1-2
V: TRBV5-5

DNA: TGTGCCAGCAGCTCCCGACAGGCTTCACTTGGCTACACCTTC
CDR3: CASSSRQASLGYTF
D: .
size: few
J: TRBJ1-2
V: TRBV11-2

DNA: TGTGCTAGTGTTCCGGGACAGGGGGCCGCTAATGAAAAACTGTTTTTT
CDR3: CASVPGQGAANEKLFF
D: TRBD1
size: .
J: TRBJ1-4
V: TRBV12-5

DNA: TGTGCCAGTAGAGGTGGGGCAAATGAAAAACTGTTTTTT
CDR3: CASRGGANEKLFF
D: .
size: .
J: TRBJ1-4
V: TRBV19

DNA: TGTGCCGGTCGGGGGGCCCTGAACACTGAAGCTTTCTTT
CDR3: CAGRGALNTEAFF
D: .
size: .
J: TRBJ1-1
V: TRBV24-1

DNA: TGCGCCAGCAGCCAGGGTGACAGGACCTATGGCTACACCTTC
CDR3: CASSQGDRTYGYTF
D: .
size: .
J: TRBJ1-2
V: TRBV4-1

DNA: TGTGCCAGCAGCCAAGGGACTAGCGGGAGGTTGGAGACCCAGTACTTC
CDR3: CASSQGTSGRLETQYF
D: TRBD2
size: .
J: TRBJ2-5
V: TRBV3-1/TRBV3-2

DNA: TGTGCCAGCAGTAGACAGGGTATTGGCTACACCTTC
CDR3: CASSRQGIGYTF
D: TRBD1
size: .
J: TRBJ1-2
V: TRBV12-3/TRBV12-4

DNA: TGTGCCAGCACCAGACAGGGGGCGGCCGGAAACACCATATATTTT
CDR3: CASTRQGAAGNTIYF
D: TRBD1
size: .
J: TRBJ1-3
V: TRBV6-5

DNA: TGTGCCAGCAGTTACGCGGACAGGAGGAACTATGGCTACACCTTC
CDR3: CASSYADRRNYGYTF
D: TRBD1
size: .
J: TRBJ1-2
V: TRBV6-5

DNA: TGTGCCAGCAGCCAAGGGAAGACAGGGGGCAACTATGGCTACACCTTC
CDR3: CASSQGKTGGNYGYTF
D: TRBD1
size: .
J: TRBJ1-2
V: TRBV4-2

DNA: TGTGCCAGCAGCCACCGAGGGGGTTTGAACACTGAAGCTTTCTTT
CDR3: CASSHRGGLNTEAFF
D: .
size: .
J: TRBJ1-1
V: TRBV14

DNA: TGCAGCGCCTACACAGGGGGATCTCACAATGAGCAGTTCTTC
CDR3: CSAYTGGSHNEQFF
D: TRBD1
size: .
J: TRBJ2-1
V: TRBV29-1

DNA: TGTGCCAGCAGCCGACAGGGATTCTCCTACGAGCAGTACTTC
CDR3: CASSRQGFSYEQYF
D: TRBD1
size: once
J: TRBJ2-7
V: TRBV6-5

DNA: TGTGCCAGCAGTCAGGGGGGGGCCGGTCAGCCCCAGCATTTT
CDR3: CASSQGGAGQPQHF
D: TRBD1
size: .
J: TRBJ1-5
V: TRBV6-6

DNA: TGTGCCAGCAGTCGATCGCCGACAGCTCCTAACTCACCCCTCCACTTT
CDR3: CASSRSPTAPNSPLHF
D: .
size: .
J: TRBJ1-6
V: TRBV6-6

DNA: TGCGCCAGCAGCCGGAACCGCGGCGGGGACTATGGCTACACCTTC
CDR3: CASSRNRGGDYGYTF
D: .
size: .
J: TRBJ1-2
V: TRBV5-1

DNA: TGTGCCAGCAGCTTAACAGCGGGCGGCGGGGGTAGGACAGATACGCAGTATTTT
CDR3: CASSLTAGGGGRTDTQYF
D: TRBD2
size: few
J: TRBJ2-3
V: TRBV7-3

DNA: TGTGCCAGCAGCGTAGGGGAAGAGACTAGCGGGAGAATAGATACGCAGTATTTT
CDR3: CASSVGEETSGRIDTQYF
D: TRBD2
size: .
J: TRBJ2-3
V: TRBV9

DNA: TGCGCCAGCTTTCTCGACGGAGGCTCCTACAATGAGCAGTTCTTC
CDR3: CASFLDGGSYNEQFF
D: .
size: .
J: TRBJ2-1
V: TRBV5-1

DNA: TGCAGCGTTGGACAATTCAATCAGCCCCAGCATTTT
CDR3: CSVGQFNQPQHF
D: .
size: .
J: TRBJ1-5
V: TRBV29-1

DNA: TGCAGCGTGGGGCAGGGGGTAGTCAATGAGCAGTTCTTC
CDR3: CSVGQGVVNEQFF
D: TRBD1
size: once
J: TRBJ2-1
V: TRBV29-1

DNA: TGTGCCAGCAGTGAACAGGGAATCACCGGGGAGCTGTTTTTT
CDR3: CASSEQGITGELFF
D: .
size: once
J: TRBJ2-2
V: TRBV6-1

DNA: TGTGCCAGCAGCTTAAGCCTCCGACAGTTCAATCAGCCCCAGCATTTT
CDR3: CASSLSLRQFNQPQHF
D: .
size: .
J: TRBJ1-5
V: TRBV11-3

DNA: TGTGCCAGCAGTTCTCTCCGCAGGGGCTACTACGAGCAGTACTTC
CDR3: CASSSLRRGYYEQYF
D: .
size: .
J: TRBJ2-7
V: TRBV27

DNA: TGTGCCAGCAGCGATCAATTTACAGCTAGCACAGATACGCAGTATTTT
CDR3: CASSDQFTASTDTQYF
D: .
size: .
J: TRBJ2-3
V: TRBV7-8

DNA: TGCGCCAGCAGCCCTCGAGGAGATAGCGGGTCCTACAATGAGCAGTTCTTC
CDR3: CASSPRGDSGSYNEQFF
D: TRBD2
size: .
J: TRBJ2-1
V: TRBV4-1

DNA: TGTGCCAGCAGCTTAGGACTAGCGGCTACCACAGATACGCAGTATTTT
CDR3: CASSLGLAATTDTQYF
D: TRBD2
size: .
J: TRBJ2-3
V: TRBV7-2

DNA: TGTGCCAGCAGCTCCGGACATCTCGGAGCGGGTGGCGGCACAGATACGCAGTATTTT
CDR3: CASSSGHLGAGGGTDTQYF
D: .
size: .
J: TRBJ2-3
V: TRBV13

DNA: TGTGCCACCTGGGACAGGGGACGAGCTCAGCCCCAGCATTTT
CDR3: CATWDRGRAQPQHF
D: TRBD1
size: .
J: TRBJ1-5
V: TRBV19

DNA: TGTGCCAGCAGCCTGGGGTTCGGGGCGGGAGAAGGAAAGACCCAGTACTTC
CDR3: CASSLGFGAGEGKTQYF
D: TRBD2
size: .
J: TRBJ2-5
V: TRBV5-5

DNA: TGTGCCAGCAGTAGGGGCGGTGGAAACACCATATATTTT
CDR3: CASSRGGGNTIYF
D: .
size: .
J: TRBJ1-3
V: TRBV6-5

DNA: TGTGCCAGCAGTTCGACAGGGAGCTCCTACGAGCAGTACTTC
CDR3: CASSSTGSSYEQYF
D: TRBD1
size: few
J: TRBJ2-7
V: TRBV7-9

DNA: TGTGCCAGCCATTCGACATCAACTAATGAAAAACTGTTTTTT
CDR3: CASHSTSTNEKLFF
D: .
size: .
J: TRBJ1-4
V: TRBV2

DNA: TGTGCCAGCAGAATGAGGGCGCCAGGGGGGGAGACCCAGTACTTC
CDR3: CASRMRAPGGETQYF
D: .
size: .
J: TRBJ2-5
V: TRBV2

DNA: TGTGCCAGCAGCTTGGTGCTAGCGGGGGGCGGTGAGACCCAGTACTTC
CDR3: CASSLVLAGGGETQYF
D: TRBD2
size: .
J: TRBJ2-5
V: TRBV5-6